This T cell receptor beta chain was recorded in a study of T-cell reconstitution after alpha-beta-depleted transplantation in children. Preparation of the TCRbeta library used unique molecular identifiers. MiXCR, run by TCRdb on the PCR reads, gives a single entry per CDR3 protein. The table lists just under 550,000 distinct CDR3 sequences, approximately 20% of them singletons. In this sample, this clonotype turned up a few times. Trimming stripped 6 bases from V and 1 base from J, with 12 bases between. The CDR3 sequence is 14 residues long. The TCR originated in a human donor who donated a stem cell graft to a child with acute lymphoblastic leukemia. Source: PBMCs from the stem cell graft donor, taken from the stem cell graft. The chain combines TRBV12-3 or TRBV12-4 with TRBJ1-1, with D uncertain. CDR3 protein: CASRSTPGNTEAFF. The DNA for the CDR3 is TGTGCCAGCAGGTCGACCCCGGGGAACACTGAAGCTTTCTTT.